This section outlines one T cell receptor (beta chain) sequence together with its context. An end of the junction differs from the germline gene, which may be a read error. This record belongs to a study of CD8+CD57+ T cells in acquired aplastic anemia. An expansion of CD8+CD57+ cells by flow cytometry had been shown in patients chosen for sequencing. According to the study, genomic DNA was the template for TCR beta VDJ and CDR3 profiling. TCRdb re-called the reads with MiXCR, one entry per CDR3 protein. The repertoire holds under 500,000 distinct CDR3 sequences, with over 25% as singletons. The sample comprised sorted CD4+, CD8+, or CD8+CD57+ T cells (not recorded which) from PBMCs. The receptor's source is a human donor with aplastic anemia.

The CDR3: CAGSLDRVGGYTF. In DNA, the CDR3 is TGCGCCGGCAGCTTGGACAGGGTAGGAGGCTACACCTTC. The V and J genes are TRBV5-1 and TRBJ1-2; 8 bases align to TRBD1. Germline values: CDR1 SGHRS, CDR2 YFSETQ. The CDR3 sequence is 13 residues long.